Presented here are 10 T cell receptor beta chains from one specimen sequenced in a study of spatial heterogeneity in lung cancer. TCRdb ran MiXCR on the 5' RACE reads and lists one entry per CDR3 protein. The data contain over 10,000 distinct CDR3 sequences, 14% of them singletons. This sample's time point: sample taken at primary tumor resection. Tumor, nontumor lung or frozen PBMC supplied whole RNA, sequenced without sorting. The sample here was PBMCs, taken at surgery. Source of these receptors: a male donor with early-stage non-small cell lung cancer.

The CDR3 sequence: CASSQLGGTDEAFF. For the CDR3, the DNA is TGCGCCAGCAGCCAGTTGGGAGGGACTGACGAAGCTTTCTTT. The chain employs TRBV4-1 and TRBJ1-1, with D perhaps matching TRBD1 (5 bases). This CDR3 contains 14 residues. The V end was cut by 3 bases, the J end by 8 bases, with 16 bases between. The germline V gene has CDR1 MGHRA and CDR2 YSYEKL.

This chain joins TRBV19 and TRBJ2-1, with 13 bases fitting TRBD2. The CDR3 length is 19 residues. Unmatched junction bases numbered 11, after V lost 6 bases and J lost 0 bases. Germline assignment: CDR1 LNHDA and CDR2 SQIVND (reference sequence). The DNA for the CDR3 is TGTGCCAGTAGCCTAGGACTAGCGGGGGACCTTAGCTCCTACAATGAGCAGTTCTTC. It yields the protein CASSLGLAGDLSSYNEQFF. The full variable domain, with the rest looked up from reference TRBV19 and TRBJ2-1, is DGGITQSPKYLFRKEGQNVTLSCEQNLNHDAMYWYRQDPGQGLRLIYYSQIVNDFQKGDIAEGYSVSREKKESFPLTVTSAQKNPTAFYLCASSLGLAGDLSSYNEQFFGPGTRLTVL.

This clonotype came up a few times. This chain uses TRBV15 with TRBJ2-1, with 7 bases lining up with TRBD2. V gave up 0 bases and J gave up 10 bases; unmatched junction bases: 6. Germline CDR1 is LNHNV and CDR2 is YYDKDF (reference sequence). The length of the CDR3 is 14 residues. CDR3 region: CATSRDEGRGEQFF. Written as DNA, the CDR3 is TGTGCCACCAGCAGAGATGAGGGGAGGGGCGAGCAGTTCTTC.

Many counts were recorded for this clonotype. The chain couples TRBV19 to TRBJ1-5, with D possibly being TRBD1 (6 bases). The V end was cut by 5 bases, the J end by 4 bases, with 15 bases between. This CDR3 spans 15 amino acids. Germline CDR1 reads LNHDA; CDR2 reads SQIVND (reference sequence). The DNA of the CDR3 is TGTGCCAGTAGTGCCCACAGGGTTCGGAATCAGCCCCAGCATTTT. Residues: CASSAHRVRNQPQHF. Full variable domain (remainder filled in from reference TRBV19 and TRBJ1-5): DGGITQSPKYLFRKEGQNVTLSCEQNLNHDAMYWYRQDPGQGLRLIYYSQIVNDFQKGDIAEGYSVSREKKESFPLTVTSAQKNPTAFYLCASSAHRVRNQPQHFGDGTRLSIL.

This chain uses TRBV20-1 with TRBJ2-7, with D perhaps TRBD1 (6 bases). The V end was cut by 1 base, the J end by 6 bases, with 22 bases between. The CDR3 totals 16 residues. CDR1 DFQATT and CDR2 SNEGSKA come from the germline V gene (reference sequence). Here the CDR3 DNA reads TGCAGTGCTAGAGGTCCTGGGACATCTGGGGTCGGCGAGCAGTACTTC. It yields the protein CSARGPGTSGVGEQYF.

The table lists this clonotype with many counts. The V gene is TRBV7-6, the J gene TRBJ1-3; maybe TRBD1 (6 bases). Deletions cut 5 bases from V and 0 bases from J, with 14 bases between. Germline assignment: CDR1 SGHVS and CDR2 FNYEAQ. The CDR3 loop spans 16 amino acids. CDR3: CASSAGTPISGNTIYF. The CDR3 DNA follows: TGTGCCAGCAGCGCTGGGACACCTATCTCTGGAAACACCATATATTTT.

Ten or more counts support this clonotype. V and J are TRBV4-1 and TRBJ2-1, with 7 bases matching TRBD2. The CDR3 is 15 amino acids. V lost 5 bases to trimming and J lost 5 bases; unmatched junction nucleotides: 9. The germline V gene has CDR1 MGHRA and CDR2 YSYEKL. CDR3 coding DNA: TGCGCCAGCAGCTCCGGTGCTAGCGGAAACAATGAGCAGTTCTTC. This gives the protein CASSSGASGNNEQFF.

This clonotype was found a few times. The chain has TRBV20-1 and TRBJ1-1; D not certain. Germline CDR1 and CDR2: DFQATT and SNEGSKA (reference sequence). V was shortened by 4 bases and J by 4 bases, with 10 bases between the two germline ends. The CDR3 is 12 residues long. The CDR3 reads CSAMLGFTEAFF. CDR3 DNA: TGCAGTGCTATGTTAGGGTTCACTGAAGCTTTCTTT.

This clonotype was counted between two and nine times. The rearrangement joins TRBV5-1 to TRBJ2-1; D possibly corresponds to TRBD1 (6 bases). Trimming shortened V by 7 bases and J by 0 bases, and 17 bases separated the two germline ends. In germline, CDR1 is SGHRS, CDR2 YFSETQ. The CDR3 has 16 residues. The CDR3 region is CASCPEDSSSYNEQFF. The DNA of the CDR3 is TGCGCCAGCTGTCCGGAGGACAGCAGCTCCTACAATGAGCAGTTCTTC.

By share, this clonotype counts as medium-sized (0.01 to 0.1%). The rearrangement joins TRBV6-2 or TRBV6-3 to TRBJ2-3; 11 bases align to TRBD2. V lost 6 bases to trimming and J lost 4 bases; unmatched junction nucleotides: 12. Germline CDR1 MNHEY, CDR2 SVGEGT. The CDR3 covers 17 residues. The chain's CDR3 is CASSSSLAGGPADTQYF. In DNA, the CDR3 is TGTGCCAGCAGCTCCAGCCTAGCGGGGGGCCCCGCAGATACGCAGTATTTT.